The 8 T cell receptor beta chains below were found in one sample sequenced in a study of blood T cell repertoires in COVID-19. TCRdb keeps only in-frame clones here, not all; method: immunoSEQ multiplex PCR. The data contain some 100,000 clones, about 85% of them singletons. The sequencing sample was made of peripheral blood. These receptors were collected from a woman in her 70s with active or convalescent COVID-19.

V and J are TRBV29-1 and TRBJ2-1, with 7 bases fitting TRBD1. From germline, CDR1 is SQVTM and CDR2 ANQGSEA. The J segment lost 0 bases and the V segment lost 2 bases, leaving 4 bases of the junction unmatched. This CDR3 spans 15 amino acids. The CDR3 spells CSVESGQLSYNEQFF. The DNA of the CDR3 is TGCAGCGTTGAATCGGGACAGCTCTCCTACAATGAGCAGTTCTTC.

The chain employs TRBV7-3 and TRBJ2-7, with D uncertain. Germline V gene lookup returns CDR1 SGHTA and CDR2 FQGTGA. Trimming cost V 3 bases and J 4 bases, with 4 bases left between them. There are 11 residues in the CDR3. The CDR3 DNA sequence: TGTGCCAGCAGCTTCCTATACGAGCAGTACTTC. It codes for CASSFLYEQYF.

The chain links TRBV19 to TRBJ2-5, with 9 bases that match TRBD1. Germline loops: CDR1 LNHDA, CDR2 SQIVND (reference sequence). V dropped 8 bases and J dropped 5; count of bases not matched to a gene: 6. There are 13 residues in the CDR3. The CDR3 region has the DNA TGTGCCAGTCCAGGGACAGGGAAGGAGACCCAGTACTTC. Translating gives CASPGTGKETQYF.

The rearrangement uses TRBV18 and TRBJ2-2, with D unclear. The CDR3 is 17 amino acids. Germline CDR1 and CDR2: KGHSH and LQKENI. Trimming left V 2 bases short and J 6 bases short, with 19 bases between. DNA for the CDR3: TGTGCCAGCTCACCATTATACGGCTACAGTGATTCCGGGGAGCTGTTTTTT. Protein: CASSPLYGYSDSGELFF.

The chain links TRBV11-2 to TRBJ2-3, with 11 bases lining up with TRBD2. V dropped 3 bases and J dropped 2; count of bases not matched to a gene: 4. This CDR3 contains 16 residues. The germline V gene has CDR1 SGHAT and CDR2 FQNNGV. The chain's CDR3 is CASSLLAGGFTDTQYF. CDR3 DNA: TGTGCCAGCAGCTTGTTAGCGGGGGGGTTCACAGATACGCAGTATTTT.

The chain links TRBV27 to TRBJ1-1; perhaps TRBD1 as D (6 bases). Between the trimmed V and J ends, which lost 8 bases and 1 base, there was a span of 26 bases. The CDR3 totals 18 residues. Germline values: CDR1 MNHEY, CDR2 SMNVEV (reference sequence). CDR3 nucleotide sequence: TGTGCCAGCCGCCCCCTATATCCGGGCCAGGGGAAGAACACTGAAGCTTTCTTT. Protein: CASRPLYPGQGKNTEAFF.

CDR3 amino acids: CASSLGFDSTYEQYF. The CDR3 DNA reads TGTGCCAGCAGCTTAGGGTTCGACAGTACCTACGAGCAGTACTTC. The V call is TRBV11-2, the J call TRBJ2-7; D may be TRBD1 (5 bases). The CDR3 contains 15 residues. V shed 1 base and J shed 2 bases, with 12 bases lying between them. The V gene's germline CDR1 is SGHAT and CDR2 FQNNGV.

The V gene is TRBV7-2, the J gene TRBJ2-1; D is unclear. The V gene lost 1 base and the J gene lost 9 bases, with 10 bases spanning the gap. The germline V gene encodes CDR1 SGHTA and CDR2 FQGNSA. The CDR3 has 13 residues. The CDR3 coding sequence is TGTGCCAGCAGCTTAGTAGCCCGTGGTGAGCAGTTCTTC. Translating gives CASSLVARGEQFF. The entire variable domain, with the rest obtained from reference TRBV7-2 and TRBJ2-1, is as follows: GAGVSQSPSNKVTEKGKDVELRCDPISGHTALYWYRQSLGQGLEFLIYFQGNSAPDKSGLPSDRFSAERTGGSVSTLTIQRTQQEDSAVYLCASSLVARGEQFFGPGTRLTVL.